This entry is about one TCR beta chain. No antigen is known for it. The source of the sample is a study of identical twins. CDR3 size: 14 residues. CDR1 is DFQATT, CDR2 SNEGSKA, per germline (reference sequence). V lost 5 bases to trimming and J lost 5 bases; unmatched junction nucleotides: 6. Study-level points and caveats: The study found that models underestimated out-of-frame TCR alpha sharing in monozygotic twins. Sequences that were beta out-of-frame showed weaker excess twin sharing.

Each cDNA held unique molecular identifiers, and template switching gave it a universal primer site. One entry per CDR3 protein results from TCRdb running MiXCR on the 5' RACE reads. The data contain 1.5 million to 2 million distinct CDR3 sequences, roughly a third of them singletons. This receptor was taken from a newborn girl in good health. The sequencing sample was made of cord blood. The J gene is TRBJ2-5, the V gene TRBV20-1, with 12 bases fitting TRBD1. Here the CDR3 DNA reads TGCAGTGCTGGGACAGGGGGCGGAAGGGAGACCCAGTACTTC. This translates into CSAGTGGGRETQYF.